This T cell receptor beta chain was recorded in a study of blood T cells in healthy people across ages. Notes on the study in general: Diversity of TCR beta correlated strongly with naive T cell percentage. Older age went with lower TCR beta diversity per million T cells, in a roughly linear way.

The study drew donors from healthy Caucasian individuals in Russia aged roughly 6 to 90. Per sample, at least 5 micrograms of total RNA were extracted. Primers used in a second PCR of about 7 to 12 cycles were a sample-barcoded 5' primer and a J-beta primer mix. A single record per CDR3 protein comes from TCRdb applying MiXCR to the 5' RACE reads. The table shows about 780,000 distinct CDR3 sequences, with 62% occurring only once. About this clonotype: Its antigen remains unidentified. The conserved closing phenylalanine or tryptophan is absent in this CDR3, likely reflecting a read error.

Germline V gene lookup returns CDR1 SEHNR and CDR2 FQNEAQ (reference sequence). Trimming at V came to 5 bases and at J to 0 bases, leaving 5 bases not matched to a gene. The CDR3 sequence is 17 residues long. The origin of this receptor is a man aged 25 to 45 in good health. This chain links TRBV7-9 with TRBJ2-5, with 14 bases matching TRBD2. The sequenced sample consisted of blood. CDR3 loop: CASSPGTSGGDQETQYL. The CDR3 DNA reads as TGTGCCAGCAGCCCGGGGACTAGCGGGGGAGACCAAGAGACCCAGTACTTA.